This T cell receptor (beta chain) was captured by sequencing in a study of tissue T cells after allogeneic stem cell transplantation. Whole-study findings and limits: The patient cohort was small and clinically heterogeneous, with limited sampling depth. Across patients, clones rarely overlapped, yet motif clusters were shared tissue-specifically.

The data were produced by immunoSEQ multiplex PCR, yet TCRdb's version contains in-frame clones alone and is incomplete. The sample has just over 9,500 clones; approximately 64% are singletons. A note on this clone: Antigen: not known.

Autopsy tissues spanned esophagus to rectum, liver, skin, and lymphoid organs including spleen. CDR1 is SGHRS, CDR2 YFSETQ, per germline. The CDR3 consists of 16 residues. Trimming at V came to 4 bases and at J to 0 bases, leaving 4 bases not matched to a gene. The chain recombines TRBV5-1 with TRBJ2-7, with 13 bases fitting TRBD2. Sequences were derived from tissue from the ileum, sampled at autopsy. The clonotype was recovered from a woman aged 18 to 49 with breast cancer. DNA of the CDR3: TGCGCCAGCAGCCGGGGACTAGCGGGGTTCTCCTACGAGCAGTACTTC. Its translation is CASSRGLAGFSYEQYF.